This TCR beta chain derives from a study of blood T cell repertoires in COVID-19 (dated by TCRdb to the early 2020s). Regarding the complete study: Samples from collaborators originated in the United States, Italy and Spain and spanned both the acute and convalescent phases of COVID-19. Sample metadata almost always included a de-identified subject ID, COVID-19 status, age in years and sex. A freely available public database, intended as a resource for researchers studying the immune response to SARS-CoV-2, is where the repertoires were released. Samples were obtained from the ongoing ImmuneRACE study (first 160 participants) and from about 1,300 subjects provided by 6 global collaborators. The prospective study material was composed of cDNA or gDNA derived from T cells, B-cell-depleted T cells, or PBMCs. Subjects who had been exposed to COVID-19, were actively infected with it, or had recovered from it provided the deeply sampled blood TCRbeta repertoires that made up the dataset. HLA class I and class II types, where available, came from metadata supplied by the sample provider rather than from assay-based typing. Points the paper makes about the study in general: The amount of clinical and demographic metadata varied by source and participant and was provided uncurated.

Each collaborating institution followed its own protocols to collect whole blood in K2EDTA tubes. For TCRbeta analysis, collaborators shipped samples in one of three forms: frozen whole blood, isolated PBMCs, or DNA extracted from either of those sample types. Remarks on this clone: The antigen it recognizes is unknown. No much larger clone is present one base from it, and per-base qualities are unavailable.

The CDR3 sequence holds 16 residues, the cysteine and phenylalanine included. The read is trimmed to its CDR3 DNA, 48 bases read in frame from base 1. V loses 0 bases at its end and J loses 0 bases; junction bases beyond the gene matches: 4. The germline V gene supplies CDR1 MNHEY and CDR2 SVGEGT. The immunoSEQ Assay, a bias-controlled multiplex PCR, was used to amplify TCRbeta CDR3 regions from genomic DNA. The source study handled its data this way. The number of nucleated cells in each sample was estimated by amplification of reference gene primers within the assay. To quantify the absolute abundance of each unique TCRbeta CDR3 rearrangement, sequence reads were collapsed and filtered. For each sample, productive Simpson clonality was calculated as the square root of Simpson's diversity index over productive rearrangements. Entries here come from immuneACCESS through TCRdb and include only in-frame sequences with V and J called. Some clones fail to appear in such tables; in the studies checked, an unresolved V gene covers under half of the shortfall, and the cause of the remainder is unknown. V, J and clone size derive from that table, while D and trimming were established from the DNA sequence. This sample lists roughly 74,000 clones; roughly 81% were detected once. Clones ranked in the top ten supply about 37% of the sample.

The V and J genes are TRBV6-2 or TRBV6-3 and TRBJ2-7; TRBD2 aligns with 8 central bases. The sequenced sample was peripheral blood. The origin of this receptor is a man aged 70-80 years with acute or convalescent COVID-19. The DNA sequence is as follows: TGTGCCAGCAGTTACTCCGTAGCGGGACCCTCCTACGAGCAGTACTTC. Its coded protein is CASSYSVAGPSYEQYF.